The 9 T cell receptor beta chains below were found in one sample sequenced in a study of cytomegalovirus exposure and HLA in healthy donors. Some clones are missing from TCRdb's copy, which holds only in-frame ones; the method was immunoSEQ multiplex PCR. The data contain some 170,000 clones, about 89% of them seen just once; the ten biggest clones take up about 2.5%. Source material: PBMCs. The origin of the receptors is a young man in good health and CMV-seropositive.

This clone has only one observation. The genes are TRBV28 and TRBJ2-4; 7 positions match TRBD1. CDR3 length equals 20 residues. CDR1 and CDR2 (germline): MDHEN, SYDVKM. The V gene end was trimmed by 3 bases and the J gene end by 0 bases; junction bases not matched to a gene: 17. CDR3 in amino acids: CASSFKYGDRVLLAKNIQYF. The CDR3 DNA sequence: TGTGCCAGCAGTTTCAAGTACGGGGACAGAGTGCTGCTAGCCAAAAACATTCAGTACTTC.

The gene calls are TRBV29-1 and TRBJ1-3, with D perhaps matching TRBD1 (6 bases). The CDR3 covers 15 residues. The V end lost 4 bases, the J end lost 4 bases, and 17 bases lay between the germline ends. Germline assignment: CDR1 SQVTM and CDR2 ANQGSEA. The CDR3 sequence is CSVVDRSFNGNTIYF. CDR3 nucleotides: TGCAGCGTTGTTGACAGGAGCTTTAACGGAAACACCATATATTTT. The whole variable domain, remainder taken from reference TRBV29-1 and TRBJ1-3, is SAVISQKPSRDICQRGTSLTIQCQVDSQVTMMFWYRQQPGQSLTLIATANQGSEATYESGFVIDKFPISRPNLTFSTLTVSNMSPEDSSIYLCSVVDRSFNGNTIYFGEGSWLTVV.

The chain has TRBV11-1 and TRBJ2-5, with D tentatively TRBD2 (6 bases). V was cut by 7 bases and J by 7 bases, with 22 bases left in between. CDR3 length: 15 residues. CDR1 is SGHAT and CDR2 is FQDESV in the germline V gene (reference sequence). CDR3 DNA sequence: TGTGCCAGCACCCCCTTTGGGACTGGGGGTTTGACCCAGTACTTC. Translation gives CASTPFGTGGLTQYF.

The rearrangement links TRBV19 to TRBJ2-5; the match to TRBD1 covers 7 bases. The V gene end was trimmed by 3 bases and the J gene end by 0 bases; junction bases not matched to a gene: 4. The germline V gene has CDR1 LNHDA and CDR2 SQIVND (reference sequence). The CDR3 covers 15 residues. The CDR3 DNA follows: TGTGCCAGTAGTATTCAGGGGGTTAACCAAGAGACCCAGTACTTC. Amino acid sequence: CASSIQGVNQETQYF.

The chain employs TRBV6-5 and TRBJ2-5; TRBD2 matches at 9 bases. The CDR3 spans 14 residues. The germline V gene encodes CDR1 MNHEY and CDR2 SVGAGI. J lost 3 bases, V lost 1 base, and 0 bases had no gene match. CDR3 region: CASSYLAGEETQYF. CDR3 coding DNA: TGTGCCAGCAGTTACTTAGCGGGAGAAGAGACCCAGTACTTC.

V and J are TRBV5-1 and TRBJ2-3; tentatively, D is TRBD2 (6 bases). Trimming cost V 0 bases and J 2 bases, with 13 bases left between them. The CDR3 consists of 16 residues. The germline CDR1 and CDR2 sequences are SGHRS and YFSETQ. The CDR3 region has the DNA TGCGCCAGCAGCTTGGTTGTGGGGGAGGTCACAGATACGCAGTATTTT. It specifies CASSLVVGEVTDTQYF. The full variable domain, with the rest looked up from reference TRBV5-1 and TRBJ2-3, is KAGVTQTPRYLIKTRGQQVTLSCSPISGHRSVSWYQQTPGQGLQFLFEYFSETQRNKGNFPGRFSGRQFSNSRSEMNVSTLELGDSALYLCASSLVVGEVTDTQYFGPGTRLTVL.

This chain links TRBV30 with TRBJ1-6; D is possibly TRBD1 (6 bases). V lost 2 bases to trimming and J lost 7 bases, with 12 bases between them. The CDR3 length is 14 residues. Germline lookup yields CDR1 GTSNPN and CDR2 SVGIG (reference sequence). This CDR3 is CAWSTGRGNSPLHF. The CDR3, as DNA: TGTGCCTGGAGTACAGGCAGGGGAAATTCACCCCTCCACTTT.

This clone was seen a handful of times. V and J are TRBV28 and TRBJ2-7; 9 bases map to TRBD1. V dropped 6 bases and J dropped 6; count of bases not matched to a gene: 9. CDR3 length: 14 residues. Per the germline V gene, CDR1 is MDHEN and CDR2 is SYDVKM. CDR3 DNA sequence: TGTGCCAGCAGGGGGACAGGGCGTCTCTTCGAGCAGTACTTC. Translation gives CASRGTGRLFEQYF.

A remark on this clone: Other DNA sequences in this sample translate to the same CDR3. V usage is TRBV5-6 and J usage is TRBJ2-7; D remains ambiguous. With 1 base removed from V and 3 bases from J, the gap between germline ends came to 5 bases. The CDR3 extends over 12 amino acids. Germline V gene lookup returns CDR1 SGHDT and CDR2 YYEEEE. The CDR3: CASSLSGYEQYF. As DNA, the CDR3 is TGTGCCAGCAGCTTGTCGGGCTACGAGCAGTACTTC.